This T cell receptor beta chain was recorded in a study of OX40 agonist ivuxolimab in advanced cancers. Overall study context: Ivuxolimab doses were 0.01, 0.1, 0.3, 1.5, 3 or 10 mg/kg every 2 weeks.

The protocol was immunoSEQ multiplex PCR, while the TCRdb copy is restricted to in-frame clones and leaves out a portion. This sample has around 69,000 clones, with 65% to 90% found just once. The study, taken as a whole, reports: Both CD4+ and CD8+ T cell populations in blood had undergone clonal expansion by week 6 at 0.1 to 3.0 mg/kg. Partly responding patients at 0.1-3.0 mg/kg showed some of the smallest clonal expansion. On average, CD8+ T cells showed a greater number of expanded clones than CD4+.

Comment on this clone: The target antigen is unknown.

V was pared by 3 bases and J by 3 bases, with 11 bases of the junction left unmatched. Germline CDR1 SGHRS, CDR2 YFSETQ. The CDR3 consists of 18 residues. The sequence derives from an adult with an advanced solid tumor such as melanoma, head and neck, liver or kidney cancer. The rearrangement links TRBV5-1 to TRBJ2-3; 12 bases are shared with TRBD2. The sample consisted of CD4+ or CD8+ T cells sorted from blood, taken in a trial of the OX40 agonist ivuxolimab. CDR3 in amino acids: CASSSTPPGTSGTDTQYF. CDR3 coding DNA: TGCGCCAGCAGCTCGACCCCCCCTGGGACTAGCGGGACAGATACGCAGTATTTT. Variable domain in full (rest from reference TRBV5-1 and TRBJ2-3): KAGVTQTPRYLIKTRGQQVTLSCSPISGHRSVSWYQQTPGQGLQFLFEYFSETQRNKGNFPGRFSGRQFSNSRSEMNVSTLELGDSALYLCASSSTPPGTSGTDTQYFGPGTRLTVL.